This entry is about one T cell receptor (beta chain). Its antigen remains unidentified. Using a J-beta primer mix together with a sample-barcoded 5' primer, a second PCR was run for roughly 6 to 12 cycles. TCRdb passed the 5' RACE reads through MiXCR, listing each CDR3 protein once. There are about 1.5 million distinct CDR3 sequences in the sample; about 42% occur only once, and about 4.1% lies in the top ten. This specimen comes from a study of blood T cells in healthy people across ages. Points from the study as a whole: Per million T cells, the diversity of TCR beta decreased roughly linearly as age advanced.

Deletions cut 0 bases from V and 3 bases from J, with 11 bases between. This CDR3 contains 15 residues. Germline V gives CDR1 LGHNA, CDR2 YSLEER. This sequence was found in a woman aged 18-30 years in good health. The J gene is TRBJ1-1, the V gene TRBV4-3; no clear D gene. The sequenced sample consisted of blood. DNA of the CDR3: TGCGCCAGCAGCCAAGATCGTACAGCCTACACTGAAGCTTTCTTT. It codes for CASSQDRTAYTEAFF.